Included here is one TCR beta chain sequence, with context. The antigen is not known. Germline V lookup: CDR1 SNHLY, CDR2 FYNNEI. The CDR3 has 15 residues. Trimming at V came to 6 bases and at J to 4 bases, leaving 11 bases not matched to a gene. The data are from a study of shared clonotypes between healthy human individuals. Findings of the study overall: Generally, naive subsets came out with larger estimated richness than memory subsets.

In the source study's methods: Filtering of immunoSEQ junctional sequences could not match full-length read filtering. The data were produced by immunoSEQ multiplex PCR, yet TCRdb's version contains in-frame clones alone and is incomplete. V, J and clone size are those of that table, while D and trimming were read from the DNA. This table holds 2,500,000 or so clones, 90% to 95% found once. HIV-negative, healthy adults without recent acute infections or vaccinations were the donors. The investigators split CD4+ cells into a CD45RA+ naive subset and a CD45RA-negative memory subset. Sequencing was carried out using naive CD4+ T cells sorted from blood. The subset was: CD45RA+ positively selected. This receptor was obtained from a man between 18 and 29 years old in good health. The chain has TRBV2 and TRBJ1-2; 7 positions match TRBD1. As DNA, the CDR3 is TGTGCCAGCAGAAGACAGGGCCAGGGTGGCTATGGCTACACCTTC. It yields the protein CASRRQGQGGYGYTF.